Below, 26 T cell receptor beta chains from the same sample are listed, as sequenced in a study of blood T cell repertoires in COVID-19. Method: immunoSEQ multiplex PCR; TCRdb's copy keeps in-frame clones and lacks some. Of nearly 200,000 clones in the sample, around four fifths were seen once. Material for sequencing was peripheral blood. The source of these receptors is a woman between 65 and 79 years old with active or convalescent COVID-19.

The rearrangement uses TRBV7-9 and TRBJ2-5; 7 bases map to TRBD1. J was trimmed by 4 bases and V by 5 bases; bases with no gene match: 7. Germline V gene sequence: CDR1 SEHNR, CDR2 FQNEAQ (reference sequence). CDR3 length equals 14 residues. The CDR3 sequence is CASSPGTVGETQYF. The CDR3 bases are TGTGCCAGCAGCCCAGGGACAGTTGGAGAGACCCAGTACTTC.

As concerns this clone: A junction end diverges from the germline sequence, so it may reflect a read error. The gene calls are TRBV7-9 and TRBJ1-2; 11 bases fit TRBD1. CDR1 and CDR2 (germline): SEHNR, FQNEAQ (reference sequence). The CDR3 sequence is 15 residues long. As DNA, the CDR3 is TGTGCCAGCACCTTAGGACAGGGGGCGCGGAACGGCTACACCTTC. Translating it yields CASTLGQGARNGYTF.

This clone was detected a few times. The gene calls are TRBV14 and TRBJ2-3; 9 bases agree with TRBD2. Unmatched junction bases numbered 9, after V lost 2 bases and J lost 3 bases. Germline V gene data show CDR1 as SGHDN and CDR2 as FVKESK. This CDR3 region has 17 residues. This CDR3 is CASSQQAGLARTDTQYF. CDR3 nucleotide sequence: TGTGCCAGCAGCCAACAAGCCGGACTAGCGAGAACAGATACGCAGTATTTT. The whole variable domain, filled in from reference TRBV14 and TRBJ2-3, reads EAGVTQFPSHSVIEKGQTVTLRCDPISGHDNLYWYRRVMGKEIKFLLHFVKESKQDESGMPNNRFLAERTGGTYSTLKVQPAELEDSGVYFCASSQQAGLARTDTQYFGPGTRLTVL.

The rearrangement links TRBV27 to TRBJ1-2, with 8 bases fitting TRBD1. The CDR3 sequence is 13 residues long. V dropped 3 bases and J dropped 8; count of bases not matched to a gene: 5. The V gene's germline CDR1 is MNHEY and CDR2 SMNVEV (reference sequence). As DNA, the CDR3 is TGTGCCAGCAGTTTCGGACAGGGTGGCGGCTACACCTTC. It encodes CASSFGQGGGYTF.

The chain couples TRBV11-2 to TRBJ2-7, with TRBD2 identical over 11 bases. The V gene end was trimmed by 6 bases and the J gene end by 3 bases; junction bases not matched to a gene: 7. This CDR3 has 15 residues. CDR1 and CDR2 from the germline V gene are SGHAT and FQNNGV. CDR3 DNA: TGTGCCAGCAGACTACTAGCGGGAGCCAGCTACGAGCAGTACTTC. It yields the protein CASRLLAGASYEQYF.

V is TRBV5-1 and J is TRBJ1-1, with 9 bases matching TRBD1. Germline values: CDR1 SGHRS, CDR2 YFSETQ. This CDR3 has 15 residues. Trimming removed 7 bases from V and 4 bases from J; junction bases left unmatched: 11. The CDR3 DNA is TGCGCCAGCCAGCTAGGGACAGGGTCTGGCACTGAAGCTTTCTTT. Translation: CASQLGTGSGTEAFF.

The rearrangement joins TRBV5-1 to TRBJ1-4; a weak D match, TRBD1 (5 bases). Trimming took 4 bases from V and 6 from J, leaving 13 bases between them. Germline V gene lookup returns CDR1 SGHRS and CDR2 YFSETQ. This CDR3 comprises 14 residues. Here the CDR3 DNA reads TGCGCCAGCAGCATCCAGGGCCAAGATGAAAAACTGTTTTTT. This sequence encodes CASSIQGQDEKLFF. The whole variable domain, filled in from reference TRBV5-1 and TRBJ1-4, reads KAGVTQTPRYLIKTRGQQVTLSCSPISGHRSVSWYQQTPGQGLQFLFEYFSETQRNKGNFPGRFSGRQFSNSRSEMNVSTLELGDSALYLCASSIQGQDEKLFFGSGTQLSVL.

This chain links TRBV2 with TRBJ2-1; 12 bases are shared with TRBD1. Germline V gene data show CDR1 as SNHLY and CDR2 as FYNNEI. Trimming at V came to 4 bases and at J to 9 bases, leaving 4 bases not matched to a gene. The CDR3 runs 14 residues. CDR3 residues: CASSVGQGAGEQFF. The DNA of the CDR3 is TGTGCCAGCAGTGTGGGACAGGGGGCGGGTGAGCAGTTCTTC.

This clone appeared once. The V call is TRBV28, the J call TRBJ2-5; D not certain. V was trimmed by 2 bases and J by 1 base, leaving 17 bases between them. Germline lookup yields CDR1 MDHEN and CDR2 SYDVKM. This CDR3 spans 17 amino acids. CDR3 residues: CASSLARLAETQETQYF. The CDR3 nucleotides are TGTGCCAGCAGTTTAGCCCGACTGGCGGAGACCCAAGAGACCCAGTACTTC.

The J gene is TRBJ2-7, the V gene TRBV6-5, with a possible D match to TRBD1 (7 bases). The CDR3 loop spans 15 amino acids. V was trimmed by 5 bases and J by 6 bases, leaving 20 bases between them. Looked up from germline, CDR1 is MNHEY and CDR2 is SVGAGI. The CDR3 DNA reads TGTGCCAGCAGTCGACAGGGAATGGGGACTGCCGAGCAGTACTTC. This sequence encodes CASSRQGMGTAEQYF.

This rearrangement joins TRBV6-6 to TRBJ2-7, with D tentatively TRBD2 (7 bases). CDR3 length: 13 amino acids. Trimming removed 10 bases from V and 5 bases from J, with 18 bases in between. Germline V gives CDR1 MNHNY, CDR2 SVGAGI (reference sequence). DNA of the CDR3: TGTGCCACAAGGGGGGGAGGCCCCCACGAGCAGTACTTC. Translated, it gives CATRGGGPHEQYF.

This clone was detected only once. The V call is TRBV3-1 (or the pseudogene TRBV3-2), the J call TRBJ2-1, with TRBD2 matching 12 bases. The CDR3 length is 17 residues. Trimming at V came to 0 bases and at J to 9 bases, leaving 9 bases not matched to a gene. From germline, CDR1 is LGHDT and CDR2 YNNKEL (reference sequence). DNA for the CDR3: TGTGCCAGCAGCCAAGATCCACTCACTAGCGGGAGGTCTGAGCAGTTCTTC. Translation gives CASSQDPLTSGRSEQFF.

The CDR3 protein is CSVEDLGQKYGYTF. CDR3 DNA sequence: TGCAGCGTTGAAGATCTGGGACAGAAATATGGCTACACCTTC. This chain joins TRBV29-1 and TRBJ1-2; 7 bases fit TRBD1. V lost 0 bases to trimming and J lost 5 bases; unmatched junction nucleotides: 6. Germline assignment: CDR1 SQVTM and CDR2 ANQGSEA. This CDR3 comprises 14 residues.

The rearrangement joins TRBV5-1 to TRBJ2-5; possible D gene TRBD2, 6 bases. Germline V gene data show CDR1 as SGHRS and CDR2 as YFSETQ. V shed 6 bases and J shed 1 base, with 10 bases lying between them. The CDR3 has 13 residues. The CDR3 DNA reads TGCGCCAGCAAACTAGCCTTCCAAGAGACCCAGTACTTC. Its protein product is CASKLAFQETQYF.

The chain's CDR3 is CASSFEGVNYGYTF. The CDR3 DNA reads as TGTGCCAGCAGCTTCGAAGGAGTTAACTATGGCTACACCTTC. The chain carries TRBV7-3 and TRBJ1-2; D is unclear. The CDR3 length is 14 residues. V lost 3 bases, J lost 1 base, and 9 bases lay in between. Germline values: CDR1 SGHTA, CDR2 FQGTGA.

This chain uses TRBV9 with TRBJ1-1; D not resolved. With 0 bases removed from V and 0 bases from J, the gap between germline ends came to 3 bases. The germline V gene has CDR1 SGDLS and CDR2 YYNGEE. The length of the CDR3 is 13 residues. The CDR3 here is CASSVAVNTEAFF. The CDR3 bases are TGTGCCAGCAGCGTAGCAGTGAACACTGAAGCTTTCTTT.

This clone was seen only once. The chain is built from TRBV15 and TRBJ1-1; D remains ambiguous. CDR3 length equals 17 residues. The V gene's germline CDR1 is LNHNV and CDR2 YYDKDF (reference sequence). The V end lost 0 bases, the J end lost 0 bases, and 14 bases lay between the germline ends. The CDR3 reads CATSREGSGYMNTEAFF. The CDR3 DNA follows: TGTGCCACCAGCAGAGAGGGTTCAGGTTACATGAACACTGAAGCTTTCTTT.

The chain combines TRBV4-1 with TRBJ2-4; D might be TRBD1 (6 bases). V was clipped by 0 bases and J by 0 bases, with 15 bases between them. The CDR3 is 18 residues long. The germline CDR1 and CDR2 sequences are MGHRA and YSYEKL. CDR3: CASSQDRDMILAKNIQYF. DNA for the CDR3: TGCGCCAGCAGCCAAGACCGGGACATGATCCTAGCCAAAAACATTCAGTACTTC.

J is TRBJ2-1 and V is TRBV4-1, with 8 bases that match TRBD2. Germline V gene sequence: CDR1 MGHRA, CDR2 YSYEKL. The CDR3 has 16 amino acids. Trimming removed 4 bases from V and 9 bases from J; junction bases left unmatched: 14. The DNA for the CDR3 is TGCGCCAGCAGCCCCGGGGGGGGCGGGAGATCTGGTGAGCAGTTCTTC. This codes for CASSPGGGGRSGEQFF.

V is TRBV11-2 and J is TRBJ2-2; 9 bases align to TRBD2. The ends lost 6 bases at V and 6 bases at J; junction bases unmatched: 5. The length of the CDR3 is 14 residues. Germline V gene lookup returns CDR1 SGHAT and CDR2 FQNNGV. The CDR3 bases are TGTGCCAGCAGGCCTAGCGGGAAAGCCGGGGAGCTGTTTTTT. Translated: CASRPSGKAGELFF.

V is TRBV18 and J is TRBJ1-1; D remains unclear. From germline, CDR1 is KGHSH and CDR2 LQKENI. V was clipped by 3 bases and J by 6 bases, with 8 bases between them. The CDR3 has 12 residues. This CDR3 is CASSPQTSEAFF. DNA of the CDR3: TGTGCCAGCTCACCGCAGACTTCTGAAGCTTTCTTT.

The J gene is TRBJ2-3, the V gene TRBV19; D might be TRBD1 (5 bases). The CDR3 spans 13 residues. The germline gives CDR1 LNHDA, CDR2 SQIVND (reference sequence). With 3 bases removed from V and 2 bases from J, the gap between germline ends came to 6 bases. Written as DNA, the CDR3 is TGTGCCAGTAGTATGACAGACACAGATACGCAGTATTTT. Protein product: CASSMTDTDTQYF.

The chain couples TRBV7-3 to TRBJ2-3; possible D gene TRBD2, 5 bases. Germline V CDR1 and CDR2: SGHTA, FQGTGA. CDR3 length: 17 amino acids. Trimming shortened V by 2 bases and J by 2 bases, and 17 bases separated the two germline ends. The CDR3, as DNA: TGTGCCAGCAGCTTAGGTCGGGCTAGCAGATACACAGATACGCAGTATTTT. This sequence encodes CASSLGRASRYTDTQYF.

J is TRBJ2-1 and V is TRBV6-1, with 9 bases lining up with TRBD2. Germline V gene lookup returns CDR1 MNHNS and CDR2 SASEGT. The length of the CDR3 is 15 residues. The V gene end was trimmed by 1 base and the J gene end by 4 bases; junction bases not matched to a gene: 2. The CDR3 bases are TGTGCCAGCAGTGAAGGACTAGCGGAGTACAATGAGCAGTTCTTC. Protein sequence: CASSEGLAEYNEQFF.

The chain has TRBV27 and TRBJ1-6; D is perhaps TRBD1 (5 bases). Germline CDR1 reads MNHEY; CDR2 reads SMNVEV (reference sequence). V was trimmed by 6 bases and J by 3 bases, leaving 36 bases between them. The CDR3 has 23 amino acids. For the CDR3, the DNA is TGTGCCAGCAGCCTCTCCCGGACACGGGTTTCACCGCACCTATATCGCTATAATTCACCCCTCCACTTT. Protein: CASSLSRTRVSPHLYRYNSPLHF.

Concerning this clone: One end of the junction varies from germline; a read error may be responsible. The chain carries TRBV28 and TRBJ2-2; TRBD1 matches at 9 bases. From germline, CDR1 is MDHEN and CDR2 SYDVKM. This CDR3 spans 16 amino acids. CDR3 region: CASILEGTGKTGELFF. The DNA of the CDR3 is TGTGCCAGCATTTTAGAGGGGACAGGGAAGACCGGGGAGCTGTTTTTT. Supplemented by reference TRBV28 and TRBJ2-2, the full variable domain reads DVKVTQSSRYLVKRTGEKVFLECVQDMDHENMFWYRQDPGLGLRLIYFSYDVKMKEKGDIPEGYSVSREKKERFSLILESASTNQTSMYLCASILEGTGKTGELFFGEGSRLTVL.